The clone carrying this T cell receptor beta chain occurred a few times. This entry comes from a study of T cells after yellow fever vaccination. Using its own MiXCR run on the 5' RACE reads, TCRdb lists one record per CDR3 protein. The data hold roughly 310,000 distinct CDR3 sequences, with about 9.5% observed a single time. V was pared by 2 bases and J by 0 bases, with 9 bases between. In germline, CDR1 is SGHTA, CDR2 FQGNSA. This CDR3 is 15 amino acids long. The chain employs TRBV7-2 and TRBJ2-3; D remains ambiguous. This sequence was found in a man aged 18 to 30 who received the YFV17D yellow fever vaccine. Sample: PBMCs, taken on the day of the first yellow fever vaccination. The chain's CDR3 is CASSLRVSSTDTQYF. The CDR3 nucleotides read TGTGCCAGCAGCTTAAGGGTCTCTAGCACAGATACGCAGTATTTT.